Listed below are T cell receptor beta chains from one sample, sequenced in a study of blood T cell repertoires in COVID-19. TCRdb's copy holds only in-frame clones and misses some; the assay was immunoSEQ multiplex PCR. The repertoire holds 120,000 to 150,000 clones, with roughly 87% as singletons. The sample was PBMCs or T cells enriched from blood (not recorded which). The receptors were gathered from a woman aged 40 to 50 who had been exposed to COVID-19. Each CDR3 is given with its conserved first and last residue. Fields, in order: J gene, D gene, clone size, CDR3 length, V gene, CDR3 DNA, CDR3 protein. A D gene is named only where the DNA matches it firmly. Some rows have no size entry. The others give once, few or many, or a class for an expanded clone.

J: TRBJ1-6; D: NA; size: NA; length: 14; V: TRBV11-2; DNA: TGTGCCAGCAGCTCCAACCCAGGGGTTTCACCCCTCCACTTT; CDR3: CASSSNPGVSPLHF
J: TRBJ1-1; D: NA; size: NA; length: 14; V: TRBV27; DNA: TGTGCCAGCAGTCCGGACAGAAAGGCCACTGAAGCTTTCTTT; CDR3: CASSPDRKATEAFF
J: TRBJ1-4; D: TRBD1; size: NA; length: 15; V: TRBV7-9; DNA: TGTGCCAGCAGCTTAGGGGGACAGCTGTCGGAAAAACTGTTTTTT; CDR3: CASSLGGQLSEKLFF
J: TRBJ1-5; D: NA; size: NA; length: 13; V: TRBV29-1; DNA: TGCAGCGTTGGGGCAGGCAAGGATCAGCCCCAGCATTTT; CDR3: CSVGAGKDQPQHF
J: TRBJ1-6; D: TRBD1; size: NA; length: 14; V: TRBV6-5; DNA: TGTGCCACTCTATACGGGACAGCTAATTCACCCCTCCACTTT; CDR3: CATLYGTANSPLHF
J: TRBJ1-1; D: NA; size: NA; length: 13; V: TRBV18; DNA: TGTGCCAGCTCAGTCAGGGAGAACACTGAAGCTTTCTTT; CDR3: CASSVRENTEAFF
J: TRBJ2-7; D: NA; size: NA; length: 16; V: TRBV7-9; DNA: TGTGCCAGCAGCTCCCCCCTGGGCAGGGGATCCTACGAGCAGTACTTC; CDR3: CASSSPLGRGSYEQYF
J: TRBJ2-7; D: TRBD2; size: NA; length: 15; V: TRBV28; DNA: TGTGCCAGCAGAATCACTAGCGGGAGCTGGTACGAGCAGTACTTC; CDR3: CASRITSGSWYEQYF
J: TRBJ2-1; D: TRBD2; size: NA; length: 20; V: TRBV4-3; DNA: TGCGCCAGCAGCCAAAAGCCGGGACTAGCGGGATCCAGCTCCTACAATGAGCAGTTCTTC; CDR3: CASSQKPGLAGSSSYNEQFF
J: TRBJ2-3; D: TRBD2; size: NA; length: 16; V: TRBV7-8; DNA: TGTGCCAGCAGCTCGACTAGCGGGGGTTTCACAGATACGCAGTATTTT; CDR3: CASSSTSGGFTDTQYF
J: TRBJ1-5; D: NA; size: NA; length: 12; V: TRBV12-5; DNA: TGTGCTAGTGGTTTGAGGAGCACGCCCCAGCATTTT; CDR3: CASGLRSTPQHF
J: TRBJ2-7; D: TRBD1; size: once; length: 15; V: TRBV11-3; DNA: TGTGCCAGCAGCTTTCGGGACAGCGACGACTACGAGCAGTACTTC; CDR3: CASSFRDSDDYEQYF
J: TRBJ2-7; D: NA; size: NA; length: 12; V: TRBV4-2; DNA: TGTGCCAGCAGCCAAGCCGGTGACGAGCAGTACTTC; CDR3: CASSQAGDEQYF
J: TRBJ1-2; D: NA; size: NA; length: 11; V: TRBV28; DNA: TGTGCCAGCACGGGGAACTATGGCTACACCTTC; CDR3: CASTGNYGYTF
J: TRBJ1-2; D: NA; size: NA; length: 16; V: TRBV28; DNA: TGTGCCAGCAGTTTAGACGGTCGATGGGGGGAATCGGGCTACACCTTC; CDR3: CASSLDGRWGESGYTF
J: TRBJ2-1; D: TRBD2; size: NA; length: 15; V: TRBV10-1; DNA: TGCGCCAGCAGAGCGGGACTAGCGGGAACGGATGAGCAGTTCTTC; CDR3: CASRAGLAGTDEQFF
J: TRBJ1-2; D: NA; size: NA; length: 16; V: TRBV4-3; DNA: TGCGCCAGCAGCCAAGATGGGGCAGCCTTCGGCTATGGCTACACCTTC; CDR3: CASSQDGAAFGYGYTF
J: TRBJ1-4; D: NA; size: once; length: 13; V: TRBV5-1; DNA: TGCGCCAGCAGGGCGGATCCTAATGAAAAACTGTTTTTT; CDR3: CASRADPNEKLFF
J: TRBJ2-1; D: NA; size: NA; length: 12; V: TRBV29-1; DNA: TGCAGCGTTGAACAGGCGTCAGATGAGCAGTTCTTC; CDR3: CSVEQASDEQFF
J: TRBJ2-1; D: NA; size: NA; length: 14; V: TRBV11-2; DNA: TGTGCCAGCAGCTTAGCAGGGGCTTACAATGAGCAGTTCTTC; CDR3: CASSLAGAYNEQFF
J: TRBJ1-1; D: TRBD1; size: NA; length: 15; V: TRBV5-5; DNA: TGTGCCAGCAGCCAGCCGGACAGGGAGAACACTGAAGCTTTCTTT; CDR3: CASSQPDRENTEAFF
J: TRBJ2-1; D: NA; size: NA; length: 16; V: TRBV25-1; DNA: TGTGCCAGCAGTGAAGGGGGTAGCGGTTTGTACAATGAGCAGTTCTTC; CDR3: CASSEGGSGLYNEQFF
J: TRBJ1-2; D: NA; size: NA; length: 11; V: TRBV28; DNA: TGTGCCAGCAGAACTGTCTATGGCTACACCTTC; CDR3: CASRTVYGYTF
J: TRBJ2-1; D: TRBD2; size: NA; length: 15; V: TRBV2; DNA: TGTGCCAGCAGTGAGGTAGCGGGAGGCTACGGTGAGCAGTTCTTC; CDR3: CASSEVAGGYGEQFF
J: TRBJ2-1; D: TRBD2; size: NA; length: 16; V: TRBV18; DNA: TGTGCCAGCTCACCACAGAGGCTGGGGGGGTACAATGAGCAGTTCTTC; CDR3: CASSPQRLGGYNEQFF
J: TRBJ1-2; D: TRBD1; size: NA; length: 15; V: TRBV2; DNA: TGTGCCAGCAGACTACGCGGACAGGGGGCACTTGGCTACACCTTC; CDR3: CASRLRGQGALGYTF
J: TRBJ2-2; D: NA; size: NA; length: 13; V: TRBV6-5; DNA: TGTGCCAGCAGTTCCCGGGGGACCGGGGAGCTGTTTTTT; CDR3: CASSSRGTGELFF
J: TRBJ2-3; D: TRBD2; size: NA; length: 16; V: TRBV3-1/TRBV3-2; DNA: TGTGCCAGCAGCAGGGGACTAGCGGGGGCCACAGATACGCAGTATTTT; CDR3: CASSRGLAGATDTQYF
J: TRBJ1-2; D: NA; size: once; length: 12; V: TRBV6-5; DNA: TGTGCCAGCAGTTACAGCGGTGATGGCTACACCTTC; CDR3: CASSYSGDGYTF
J: TRBJ1-3; D: NA; size: NA; length: 14; V: TRBV2; DNA: TGTGCCAGCGTGTTCCGTAGGGGTGGAAACACCATATATTTT; CDR3: CASVFRRGGNTIYF